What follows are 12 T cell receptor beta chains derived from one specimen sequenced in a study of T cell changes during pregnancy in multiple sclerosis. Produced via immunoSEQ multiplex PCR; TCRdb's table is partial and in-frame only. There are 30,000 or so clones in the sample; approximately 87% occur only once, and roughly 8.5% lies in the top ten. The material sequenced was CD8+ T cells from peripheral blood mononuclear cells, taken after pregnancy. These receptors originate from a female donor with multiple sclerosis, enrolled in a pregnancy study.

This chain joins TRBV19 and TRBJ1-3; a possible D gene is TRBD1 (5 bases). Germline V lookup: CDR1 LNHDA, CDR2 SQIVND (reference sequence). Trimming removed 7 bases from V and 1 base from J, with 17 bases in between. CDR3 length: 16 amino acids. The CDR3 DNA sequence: TGTGCCAGTAACCCGGACACGGAGGGATCTGGAAACACCATATATTTT. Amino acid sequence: CASNPDTEGSGNTIYF.

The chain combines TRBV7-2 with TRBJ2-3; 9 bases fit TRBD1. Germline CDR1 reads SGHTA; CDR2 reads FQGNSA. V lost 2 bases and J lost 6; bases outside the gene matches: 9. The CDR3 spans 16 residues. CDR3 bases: TGTGCCAGCAGCTTATTGGGACAGGGAGTATTTGATACGCAGTATTTT. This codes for CASSLLGQGVFDTQYF.

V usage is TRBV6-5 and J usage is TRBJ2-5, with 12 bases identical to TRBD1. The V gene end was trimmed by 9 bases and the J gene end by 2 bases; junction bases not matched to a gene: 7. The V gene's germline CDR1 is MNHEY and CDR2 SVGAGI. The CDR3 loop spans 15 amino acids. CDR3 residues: CASSPGQGAQETQYF. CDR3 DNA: TGTGCCAGTTCTCCGGGACAGGGGGCACAAGAGACCCAGTACTTC.

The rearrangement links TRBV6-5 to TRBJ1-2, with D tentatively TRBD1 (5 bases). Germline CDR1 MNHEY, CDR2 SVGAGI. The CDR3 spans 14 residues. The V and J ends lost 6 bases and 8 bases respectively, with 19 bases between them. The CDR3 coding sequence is TGTGCCAGCAGCCCCGGGGGGGTGGGATGGGGCTACACCTTC. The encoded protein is CASSPGGVGWGYTF.

CDR3 loop: CASSLSVGDRASYEQYF. CDR3 bases: TGTGCCAGCAGTTTATCTGTCGGCGACAGGGCCTCCTACGAGCAGTACTTC. The chain couples TRBV27 to TRBJ2-7, with 7 bases identical to TRBD1. The ends lost 0 bases at V and 0 bases at J; junction bases unmatched: 8. Germline CDR1 MNHEY, CDR2 SMNVEV (reference sequence). This CDR3 is 17 amino acids long.

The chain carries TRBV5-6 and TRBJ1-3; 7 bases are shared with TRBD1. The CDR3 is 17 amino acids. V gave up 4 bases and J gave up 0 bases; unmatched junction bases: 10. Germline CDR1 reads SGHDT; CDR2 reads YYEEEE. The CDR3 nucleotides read TGTGCCAGCAGCCCAGGGGGGACGGACCTCTCTGGAAACACCATATATTTT. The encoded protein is CASSPGGTDLSGNTIYF.

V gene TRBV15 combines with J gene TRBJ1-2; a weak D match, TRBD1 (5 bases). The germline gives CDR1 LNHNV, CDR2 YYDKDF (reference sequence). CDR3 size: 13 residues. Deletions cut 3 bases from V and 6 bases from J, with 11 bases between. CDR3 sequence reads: CATSSPGVHGYTF. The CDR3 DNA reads TGTGCCACCAGCAGCCCGGGGGTACATGGCTACACCTTC.

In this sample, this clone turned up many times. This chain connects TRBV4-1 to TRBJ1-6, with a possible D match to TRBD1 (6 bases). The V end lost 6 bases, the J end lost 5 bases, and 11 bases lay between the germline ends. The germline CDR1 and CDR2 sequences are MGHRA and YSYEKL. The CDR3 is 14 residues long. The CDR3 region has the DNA TGCGCCAGCAGTTCCAGGGGTAATAATTCACCCCTCCACTTT. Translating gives CASSSRGNNSPLHF.

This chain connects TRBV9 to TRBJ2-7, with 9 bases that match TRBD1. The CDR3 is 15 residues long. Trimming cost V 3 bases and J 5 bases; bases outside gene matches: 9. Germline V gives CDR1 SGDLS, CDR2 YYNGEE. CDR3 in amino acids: CASSARRDRAHEQYF. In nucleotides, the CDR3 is TGTGCCAGCAGCGCACGGCGGGACAGGGCCCACGAGCAGTACTTC. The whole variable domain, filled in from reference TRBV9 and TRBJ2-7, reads DSGVTQTPKHLITATGQRVTLRCSPRSGDLSVYWYQQSLDQGLQFLIQYYNGEERAKGNILERFSAQQFPDLHSELNLSSLELGDSALYFCASSARRDRAHEQYFGPGTRLTVT.

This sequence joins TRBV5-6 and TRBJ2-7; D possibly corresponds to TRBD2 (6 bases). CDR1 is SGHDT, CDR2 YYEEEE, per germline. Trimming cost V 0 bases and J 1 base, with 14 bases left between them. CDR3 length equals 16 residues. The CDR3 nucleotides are TGTGCCAGCAGCTTGGCCATGGGGGGTGGGTCCTACGAGCAGTACTTC. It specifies CASSLAMGGGSYEQYF.

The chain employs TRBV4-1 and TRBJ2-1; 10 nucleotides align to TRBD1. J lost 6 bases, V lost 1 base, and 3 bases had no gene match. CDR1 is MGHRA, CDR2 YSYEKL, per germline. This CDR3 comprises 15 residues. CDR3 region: CASSQGTGGANEQFF. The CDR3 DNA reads TGCGCCAGCAGCCAAGGGACAGGGGGGGCCAATGAGCAGTTCTTC.

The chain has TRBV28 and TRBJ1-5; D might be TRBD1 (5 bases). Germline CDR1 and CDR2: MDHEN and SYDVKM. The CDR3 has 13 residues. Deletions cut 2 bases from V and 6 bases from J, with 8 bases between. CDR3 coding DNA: TGTGCCAGCAGTTTACAGGGTGGTCAGCCCCAGCATTTT. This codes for CASSLQGGQPQHF.